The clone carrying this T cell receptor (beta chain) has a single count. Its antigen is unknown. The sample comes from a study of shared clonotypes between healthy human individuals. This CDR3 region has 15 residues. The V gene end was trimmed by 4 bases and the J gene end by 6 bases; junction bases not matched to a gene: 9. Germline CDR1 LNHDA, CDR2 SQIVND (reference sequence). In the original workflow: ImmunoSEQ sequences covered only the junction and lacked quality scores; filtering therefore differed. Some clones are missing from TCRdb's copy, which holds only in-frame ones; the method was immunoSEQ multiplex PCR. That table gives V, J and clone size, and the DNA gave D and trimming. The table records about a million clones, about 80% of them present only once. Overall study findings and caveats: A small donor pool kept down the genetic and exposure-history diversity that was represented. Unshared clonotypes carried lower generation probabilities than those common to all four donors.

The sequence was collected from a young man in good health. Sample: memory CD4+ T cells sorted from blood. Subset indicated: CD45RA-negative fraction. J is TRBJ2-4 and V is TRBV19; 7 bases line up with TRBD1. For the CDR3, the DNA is TGTGCCAGTAGTAGTTCGACAGGGAATAGAAACATTCAGTACTTC. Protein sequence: CASSSSTGNRNIQYF. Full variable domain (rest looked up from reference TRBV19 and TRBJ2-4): DGGITQSPKYLFRKEGQNVTLSCEQNLNHDAMYWYRQDPGQGLRLIYYSQIVNDFQKGDIAEGYSVSREKKESFPLTVTSAQKNPTAFYLCASSSSTGNRNIQYFGAGTRLSVL.